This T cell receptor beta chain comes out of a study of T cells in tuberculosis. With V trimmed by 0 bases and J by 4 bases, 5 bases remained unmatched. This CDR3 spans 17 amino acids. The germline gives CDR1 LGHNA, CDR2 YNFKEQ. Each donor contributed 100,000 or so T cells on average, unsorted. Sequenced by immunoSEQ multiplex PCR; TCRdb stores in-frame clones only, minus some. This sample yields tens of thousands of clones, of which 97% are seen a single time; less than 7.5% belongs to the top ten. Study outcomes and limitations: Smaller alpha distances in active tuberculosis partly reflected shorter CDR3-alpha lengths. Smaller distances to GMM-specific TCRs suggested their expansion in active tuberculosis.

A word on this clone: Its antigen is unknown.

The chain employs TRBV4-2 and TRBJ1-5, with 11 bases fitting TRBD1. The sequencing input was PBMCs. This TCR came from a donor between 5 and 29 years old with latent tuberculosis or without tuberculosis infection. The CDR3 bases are TGTGCCAGCAGCCAAGATGGGGACAGGGGGGAGAATCAGCCCCAGCATTTT. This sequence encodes CASSQDGDRGENQPQHF.